This entry lists 20 T cell receptor beta chains sequenced from one sample in a study of cytomegalovirus exposure and HLA in healthy donors. The PCR ran on 60 Vbeta and 13 Jbeta primers. Clones were read by immunoSEQ multiplex PCR, and TCRdb kept only the in-frame ones, dropping some. The sample is made up of roughly 84,000 clones, and the top ten hold around 0.6% of it. Sample: PBMCs. Every receptor here comes from a man in his forties or fifties in good health and CMV-seronegative.

The chain couples TRBV27 to TRBJ2-7; the D is unclear. The CDR3 totals 16 residues. Germline assignment: CDR1 MNHEY and CDR2 SMNVEV (reference sequence). Trimming removed 6 bases from V and 3 bases from J, with 21 bases in between. The CDR3 is CASSLYPPTYSYEQYF. In nucleotides, the CDR3 is TGTGCCAGCAGCCTTTACCCCCCTACCTACAGCTACGAGCAGTACTTC.

The chain carries TRBV19 and TRBJ2-1, with TRBD1 as a possible D gene (6 bases). In germline, CDR1 is LNHDA, CDR2 SQIVND (reference sequence). The CDR3 spans 15 residues. The germline V and J ends were trimmed by 9 bases and 3 bases, with 18 bases remaining between them. The chain's CDR3 is CASAMGHGDYNEQFF. The CDR3 DNA reads as TGTGCCAGCGCCATGGGACACGGAGACTACAATGAGCAGTTCTTC. The variable domain in full, completed from reference TRBV19 and TRBJ2-1, reads DGGITQSPKYLFRKEGQNVTLSCEQNLNHDAMYWYRQDPGQGLRLIYYSQIVNDFQKGDIAEGYSVSREKKESFPLTVTSAQKNPTAFYLCASAMGHGDYNEQFFGPGTRLTVL.

The V call is TRBV11-2, the J call TRBJ2-5; no clear D gene. The CDR3 is 12 amino acids. Trimming removed 8 bases at V and 5 bases at J, with 12 bases between. CDR1 SGHAT and CDR2 FQNNGV come from the germline V gene. CDR3 region: CASSTARETQYF. In DNA, the CDR3 is TGTGCCAGCTCTACCGCCAGGGAGACCCAGTACTTC.

Regarding this clone: Additional DNA sequences in this sample encode the identical CDR3. The genes are TRBV28 and TRBJ1-1; 11 bases line up with TRBD1. The germline V gene encodes CDR1 MDHEN and CDR2 SYDVKM. J gave up 4 bases and V 3 bases, and 4 bases lay outside the gene matches. This CDR3 contains 15 residues. The CDR3, as DNA: TGTGCCAGCAGTTTGGGGACAGGGGGGAGCACTGAAGCTTTCTTT. It is translated as CASSLGTGGSTEAFF. The whole variable domain, filled in from reference TRBV28 and TRBJ1-1, reads DVKVTQSSRYLVKRTGEKVFLECVQDMDHENMFWYRQDPGLGLRLIYFSYDVKMKEKGDIPEGYSVSREKKERFSLILESASTNQTSMYLCASSLGTGGSTEAFFGQGTRLTVV.

The chain recombines TRBV12-5 with TRBJ2-1, with 7 nucleotides matching TRBD1. The CDR3 has 14 residues. Germline V gene lookup returns CDR1 LGHNT and CDR2 FRNRAP. V shed 5 bases, J shed 8 bases, and the junction held 9 bases outside the gene matches. CDR3 sequence reads: CASGREGGHDEQFF. The CDR3 DNA is TGTGCTAGTGGTCGTGAAGGGGGCCACGATGAGCAGTTCTTC. The whole variable domain, remainder taken from reference TRBV12-5 and TRBJ2-1, is DARVTQTPRHKVTEMGQEVTMRCQPILGHNTVFWYRQTMMQGLELLAYFRNRAPLDDSGMPKDRFSAEMPDATLATLKIQPSEPRDSAVYFCASGREGGHDEQFFGPGTRLTVL.

This rearrangement joins TRBV28 to TRBJ1-5, with TRBD1 matching 9 bases. This CDR3 spans 14 amino acids. J lost 4 bases, V lost 3 bases, and 1 base had no gene match. Germline V lookup: CDR1 MDHEN, CDR2 SYDVKM. The CDR3 region has the DNA TGTGCCAGCAGTTTTGGGACAGGGAATCAGCCCCAGCATTTT. Translated: CASSFGTGNQPQHF.

This chain uses TRBV19 with TRBJ1-2; weak D call: TRBD1 (5 bases). The germline CDR1 and CDR2 sequences are LNHDA and SQIVND (reference sequence). This CDR3 spans 14 amino acids. Trimming took off 4 bases at V and 4 bases at J, with 13 bases between the two ends. The CDR3 DNA follows: TGTGCCAGTAGTAGCGGGGACGCAGGCTATGGCTACACCTTC. It yields the protein CASSSGDAGYGYTF. Full variable domain (missing parts from reference TRBV19 and TRBJ1-2): DGGITQSPKYLFRKEGQNVTLSCEQNLNHDAMYWYRQDPGQGLRLIYYSQIVNDFQKGDIAEGYSVSREKKESFPLTVTSAQKNPTAFYLCASSSGDAGYGYTFGSGTRLTVV.

CDR3 protein: CASSEGHSGANVLTF. In nucleotides, the CDR3 is TGCGCCAGCAGTGAGGGACACTCTGGGGCCAACGTCCTGACTTTC. The chain carries TRBV10-1 and TRBJ2-6, with D perhaps TRBD1 (5 bases). Trimming removed 2 bases from V and 0 bases from J, with 5 bases in between. CDR1 WNHNN and CDR2 SYGVQD come from the germline V gene (reference sequence). The CDR3 covers 15 residues.

The gene calls are TRBV30 and TRBJ2-5; D is undetermined. Trimming removed 2 bases at V and 5 bases at J, with 9 bases between. The CDR3 runs 12 residues. CDR1 is GTSNPN, CDR2 SVGIG, per germline (reference sequence). As DNA, the CDR3 is TGTGCCTGGAGTTGTAGGCGGGAGACCCAGTACTTC. This encodes CAWSCRRETQYF.

The genes are TRBV19 and TRBJ1-1; D gene uncertain. The CDR3 length is 15 residues. The V gene's germline CDR1 is LNHDA and CDR2 SQIVND (reference sequence). Deletions cut 8 bases from V and 4 bases from J, with 20 bases between. CDR3 DNA sequence: TGTGCCAGTCCTAGAAAAAACCAACCGGTCACTGAAGCTTTCTTT. Encoded protein: CASPRKNQPVTEAFF.

The J gene is TRBJ2-3, the V gene TRBV10-1; D might be TRBD1 (5 bases). This CDR3 contains 13 residues. CDR1 and CDR2 (germline): WNHNN, SYGVQD (reference sequence). V lost 3 bases and J lost 1, with 5 bases in between. CDR3: CASSEGGTDTQYF. CDR3 DNA: TGCGCCAGCAGTGAAGGGGGCACAGATACGCAGTATTTT.

The gene calls are TRBV18 and TRBJ1-3, with 8 bases aligning to TRBD1. V lost 4 bases, J lost 0 bases, and 2 bases stayed unmatched. This CDR3 has 15 residues. Per germline, CDR1 KGHSH and CDR2 LQKENI. CDR3 nucleotide sequence: TGTGCCAGCTCACTAGACAGGGGCTCTGGAAACACCATATATTTT. It encodes CASSLDRGSGNTIYF.

The rearrangement links TRBV6-6 to TRBJ1-5; tentative D call: TRBD1 (6 bases). The CDR3 is 14 amino acids. V lost 6 bases and J lost 4, with 13 bases in between. Germline V gene sequence: CDR1 MNHNY, CDR2 SVGAGI (reference sequence). DNA of the CDR3: TGTGCCAGCAGCAACCGGGACAAAAATCAGCCCCAGCATTTT. This encodes CASSNRDKNQPQHF.

The J gene is TRBJ1-5, the V gene TRBV5-1; 8 bases fit TRBD1. V lost 7 bases and J lost 6; bases outside the gene matches: 9. Per germline, CDR1 SGHRS and CDR2 YFSETQ. The CDR3 spans 14 residues. CDR3 sequence: CASSRTGQGQPQHF. The CDR3 DNA is TGCGCCAGCTCTAGGACAGGGCAGGGTCAGCCCCAGCATTTT.

This chain connects TRBV9 to TRBJ2-1, with D tentatively TRBD1 (6 bases). The V and J ends lost 0 bases and 2 bases respectively, with 12 bases between them. CDR1 is SGDLS and CDR2 is YYNGEE in the germline V gene. The length of the CDR3 is 16 residues. As DNA, the CDR3 is TGTGCCAGCAGCGTAGCTGTGAGGGGGACCTACAATGAGCAGTTCTTC. As protein: CASSVAVRGTYNEQFF.

CDR3 nucleotides: TGTGCCAGCAGCTTGGCCGGCAGGGGGCCCAATCAGCCCCAGCATTTT. As protein: CASSLAGRGPNQPQHF. The V and J genes are TRBV5-6 and TRBJ1-5; TRBD1 aligns across 8 bases. The V gene's germline CDR1 is SGHDT and CDR2 YYEEEE. V gave up 0 bases and J gave up 3 bases; unmatched junction bases: 5. The CDR3 spans 16 residues.

The chain combines TRBV9 with TRBJ2-2; 7 positions match TRBD2. The germline V gene encodes CDR1 SGDLS and CDR2 YYNGEE. CDR3 length: 16 residues. J was trimmed by 2 bases and V by 1 base; bases with no gene match: 5. The CDR3, as DNA: TGTGCCAGCAGCGTAAGGCTAGCGGAAAACACCGGGGAGCTGTTTTTT. Protein product: CASSVRLAENTGELFF.

V gene TRBV5-1 combines with J gene TRBJ2-7; tentatively, D is TRBD1 (6 bases). The CDR3 loop spans 15 amino acids. Trimming removed 0 bases from V and 3 bases from J, with 13 bases in between. Per germline, CDR1 SGHRS and CDR2 YFSETQ. The CDR3 nucleotides read TGCGCCAGCAGCTTGGTGGCCGGGACACTCTACGAGCAGTACTTC. This sequence encodes CASSLVAGTLYEQYF.

The chain recombines TRBV5-8 with TRBJ1-6; maybe TRBD1 (6 bases). V was shortened by 3 bases and J by 6 bases, with 13 bases between the two germline ends. Per germline, CDR1 SGHTS and CDR2 YDEGEE. The CDR3 is 15 residues long. CDR3 in amino acids: CASSSGVYTNSPLHF. In DNA form, the CDR3 reads TGTGCCAGCAGCTCAGGGGTCTATACTAATTCACCCCTCCACTTT.

The V and J genes are TRBV9 and TRBJ2-2, with 10 bases lining up with TRBD1. J lost 7 bases, V lost 7 bases, and 13 bases had no gene match. CDR1 SGDLS and CDR2 YYNGEE come from the germline V gene. The CDR3 runs to 16 residues. This chain's CDR3 is CASDKAGQGFGGELFF. CDR3 DNA: TGTGCCAGCGACAAGGCGGGACAGGGGTTCGGCGGGGAGCTGTTTTTT.